One sample yielded the 21 T cell receptor beta chains listed below, sequenced in a study of control samples from healthy donors and cancer patients. Repertoires were generated with immunoSEQ multiplex PCR, while TCRdb's copy carries only in-frame clones and drops some. The sample has roughly 73,000 clones, 75% to 90% seen once. The sample was blood. Source of these receptors: a man aged 45-65 years in good health.

The CDR3: CASSQGREGHYNSPLHF. The DNA of the CDR3 is TGCGCCAGCAGCCAGGGAAGGGAAGGACACTATAATTCACCCCTCCACTTT. The V call is TRBV5-1, the J call TRBJ1-6; D is possibly TRBD1 (5 bases). CDR1 is SGHRS and CDR2 is YFSETQ in the germline V gene. This CDR3 is built from 17 residues. Trimming stripped 4 bases from V and 3 bases from J, with 17 bases between.

The chain uses TRBV6-4 and TRBJ2-1; no clear D gene. With 6 bases removed from V and 8 bases from J, the gap between germline ends came to 14 bases. The CDR3 contains 13 residues. Germline V gives CDR1 MRHNA, CDR2 SNTAGT. The DNA for the CDR3 is TGTGCCAGCAGCCAGGACGGTGACGATGAGCAGTTCTTC. This codes for CASSQDGDDEQFF.

This CDR3 reads CASSVLETGGREQFF. As DNA, the CDR3 is TGTGCCAGCAGCGTTCTAGAAACAGGGGGCAGGGAGCAGTTCTTC. The genes are TRBV9 and TRBJ2-1; 9 nucleotides align to TRBD1. This CDR3 has 15 residues. CDR1 is SGDLS and CDR2 is YYNGEE in the germline V gene. J lost 10 bases, V lost 2 bases, and 10 bases had no gene match.

The chain links TRBV13 to TRBJ2-1, with 8 positions matching TRBD1. The CDR3 loop spans 15 amino acids. Germline V gene lookup returns CDR1 PRHDT and CDR2 FYEKMQ (reference sequence). With 5 bases clipped from V and 4 bases from J, the junction kept 7 bases outside the gene matches. In DNA, the CDR3 is TGTGCCAGCAGCCCCAAGGACAGGGTGTACAATGAGCAGTTCTTC. Amino acids: CASSPKDRVYNEQFF.

A note on this clone: It is unclear where the CDR3 begins or ends on the DNA, so no DNA is shown, and the CDR3 is as TCRdb lists it. This sequence joins TRBV7-5 and TRBJ1-3. TRBV7-5 is a documented pseudogene. Counting both end residues, the CDR3 totals 12 amino acids. CDR3 protein: CASWGGGNTIYF.

The chain links TRBV6-1 to TRBJ2-7; possible D gene TRBD2, 6 bases. The V end lost 3 bases, the J end lost 7 bases, and 16 bases lay between the germline ends. The CDR3 covers 14 residues. Looked up from germline, CDR1 is MNHNS and CDR2 is SASEGT. CDR3 bases: TGTGCCAGCAGTGATAGGCGACGGGAGAGTGAGCAGTACTTC. Its translation is CASSDRRRESEQYF.

The gene calls are TRBV18 and TRBJ2-2, with a tentative D call TRBD2 (6 bases). This CDR3 region has 15 residues. V was cut by 3 bases and J by 4 bases, with 12 bases left in between. The germline V gene encodes CDR1 KGHSH and CDR2 LQKENI. The CDR3: CASSPGRGGTGELFF. In nucleotides, the CDR3 is TGTGCCAGCTCACCGGGAAGGGGAGGCACCGGGGAGCTGTTTTTT.

The chain employs TRBV7-3 and TRBJ1-1; TRBD1 might be the D (5 bases). Germline values: CDR1 SGHTA, CDR2 FQGTGA. V was pared by 8 bases and J by 0 bases, with 13 bases between. The CDR3 is 14 residues long. The DNA for the CDR3 is TGTGCCAGCCGAGCCGGGACGATGAACACTGAAGCTTTCTTT. It is translated as CASRAGTMNTEAFF.

The chain links TRBV6-6 to TRBJ2-5, with 7 bases matching TRBD1. V shed 7 bases, J shed 2 bases, and the junction held 10 bases outside the gene matches. Germline V gene data show CDR1 as MNHNY and CDR2 as SVGAGI (reference sequence). The CDR3 has 15 residues. This CDR3 reads CASTKGAPEQETQYF. For the CDR3, the DNA is TGTGCCAGCACCAAGGGGGCGCCCGAACAAGAGACCCAGTACTTC.

This chain joins TRBV18 and TRBJ1-5; no definite D call. There are 16 residues in the CDR3. V shed 0 bases and J shed 5 bases, with 14 bases lying between them. Germline CDR1 and CDR2: KGHSH and LQKENI. The CDR3 sequence: CASSPPRTLPDQPQHF. The CDR3 nucleotides read TGTGCCAGCTCACCACCGAGGACTCTTCCGGATCAGCCCCAGCATTTT.

The V call is TRBV6-5, the J call TRBJ1-6; D is perhaps TRBD1 (6 bases). Germline V gene sequence: CDR1 MNHEY, CDR2 SVGAGI. The CDR3 is 14 amino acids. V was trimmed by 5 bases and J by 8 bases, leaving 13 bases between them. DNA for the CDR3: TGTGCCAGCAGTCTTTGGGGGGGCCATTCACCCCTCCACTTT. Its translation is CASSLWGGHSPLHF.

Written as DNA, the CDR3 is TGCAAGGCAGGGGCCCTCAATGAGCAGTTCTTC. It specifies CKAGALNEQFF. The chain carries TRBV20-1 and TRBJ2-1; D is possibly TRBD1 (6 bases). Germline loops: CDR1 DFQATT, CDR2 SNEGSKA (reference sequence). The CDR3 length is 11 residues.

The chain carries TRBV11-2 and TRBJ2-2; 7 nucleotides line up with TRBD2. In germline, CDR1 is SGHAT, CDR2 FQNNGV. This CDR3 has 16 residues. J was trimmed by 5 bases and V by 4 bases; bases with no gene match: 10. The CDR3 loop is CASSSTLAVGTGELFF. Written as DNA, the CDR3 is TGTGCCAGCAGCTCGACCCTAGCGGTTGGGACCGGGGAGCTGTTTTTT.

CDR3 region: CASSFSPLLDGYTF. The CDR3 nucleotides are TGCGCCAGCAGCTTTTCTCCTTTATTGGATGGCTACACCTTC. The chain combines TRBV5-1 with TRBJ1-2; D not certain. The CDR3 totals 14 residues. The V gene's germline CDR1 is SGHRS and CDR2 YFSETQ. V was shortened by 2 bases and J by 6 bases, with 14 bases between the two germline ends.

The table lists this clone with a count of one. This chain joins TRBV18 and TRBJ1-1, with D unclear. Per the germline V gene, CDR1 is KGHSH and CDR2 is LQKENI. Trimming removed 0 bases at V and 2 bases at J, with 7 bases between. The CDR3 sequence is 14 residues long. The CDR3 DNA follows: TGTGCCAGCTCACCACCCCAGCCTAACACTGAAGCTTTCTTT. Translating gives CASSPPQPNTEAFF.

The rearrangement joins TRBV7-9 to TRBJ1-2; possible D gene TRBD1, 5 bases. This CDR3 comprises 13 residues. Trimming took off 4 bases at V and 4 bases at J, with 10 bases between the two ends. Germline V CDR1 and CDR2: SEHNR, FQNEAQ (reference sequence). In DNA form, the CDR3 reads TGTGCCAGCAGCTATAGTCAGGGCTATGGCTACACCTTC. Translated: CASSYSQGYGYTF.

Only one count was recorded for this clone. This rearrangement joins TRBV7-9 to TRBJ2-1, with D hard to call. This CDR3 spans 14 amino acids. Trimming took 5 bases from V and 15 from J, leaving 23 bases between them. The V gene's germline CDR1 is SEHNR and CDR2 FQNEAQ (reference sequence). CDR3 bases: TGTGCCAGCAGCCCCGCCCTCACTCTGCGTACCGGGTTCTTC. Its translation: CASSPALTLRTGFF.

The chain carries TRBV10-1 and TRBJ1-6; D is unresolved. V lost 5 bases and J 10 bases, leaving 6 bases between the germline ends. CDR3 size: 11 residues. CDR1 and CDR2 (germline): WNHNN, SYGVQD (reference sequence). CDR3 coding DNA: TGCGCCAGCAGTCTAACCTCACCCCTCCACTTT. Its translation: CASSLTSPLHF.

This sequence joins TRBV11-1 and TRBJ1-1, with no clear D. Germline CDR1 SGHAT, CDR2 FQDESV (reference sequence). CDR3 size: 15 residues. V was clipped by 1 base and J by 3 bases, with 12 bases between them. The DNA for the CDR3 is TGTGCCAGCAGCTTAGGCTGGACGGCTGACACTGAAGCTTTCTTT. Encoded protein: CASSLGWTADTEAFF.

The genes are TRBV4-2 and TRBJ2-1; a weak D match, TRBD2 (6 bases). CDR1 LGHNA and CDR2 YNFKEQ come from the germline V gene. The CDR3 totals 14 residues. The V and J ends lost 4 bases and 10 bases respectively, with 17 bases between them. CDR3 in DNA: TGTGCCAGCAGCCTGAATACGGGAGTGGGGGAGCAGTTCTTC. Protein: CASSLNTGVGEQFF.

V is TRBV7-9 and J is TRBJ1-2, with D unclear. Trimming stripped 4 bases from V and 7 bases from J, with 19 bases between. CDR3 length: 15 amino acids. Germline CDR1 reads SEHNR; CDR2 reads FQNEAQ (reference sequence). In nucleotides, the CDR3 is TGTGCCAGCAGCTGGAACTGGGCGGAGCGAGGTGGCTACACCTTC. Amino acid sequence: CASSWNWAERGGYTF. Drawing the rest from reference TRBV7-9 and TRBJ1-2, the complete variable domain is DTGVSQNPRHKITKRGQNVTFRCDPISEHNRLYWYRQTLGQGPEFLTYFQNEAQLEKSRLLSDRFSAERPKGSFSTLEIQRTEQGDSAMYLCASSWNWAERGGYTFGSGTRLTVV.